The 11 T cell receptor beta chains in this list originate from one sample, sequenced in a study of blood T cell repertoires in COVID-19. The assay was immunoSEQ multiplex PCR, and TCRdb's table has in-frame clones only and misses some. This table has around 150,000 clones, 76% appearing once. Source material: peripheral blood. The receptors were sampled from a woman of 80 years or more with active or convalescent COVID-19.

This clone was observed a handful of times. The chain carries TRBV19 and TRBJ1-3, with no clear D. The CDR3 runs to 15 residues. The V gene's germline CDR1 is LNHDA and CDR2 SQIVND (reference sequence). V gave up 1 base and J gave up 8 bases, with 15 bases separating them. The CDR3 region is CASSIGAAGRDTIYF. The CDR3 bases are TGTGCCAGTAGTATAGGAGCGGCGGGGAGAGACACCATATATTTT.

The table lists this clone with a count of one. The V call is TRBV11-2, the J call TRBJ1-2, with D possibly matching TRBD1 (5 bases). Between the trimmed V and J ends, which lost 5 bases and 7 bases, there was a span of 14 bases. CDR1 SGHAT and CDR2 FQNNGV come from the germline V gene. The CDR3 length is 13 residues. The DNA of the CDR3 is TGTGCCAGCAGCCCCGCACTGGGGGGTGGCTACACCTTC. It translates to CASSPALGGGYTF.

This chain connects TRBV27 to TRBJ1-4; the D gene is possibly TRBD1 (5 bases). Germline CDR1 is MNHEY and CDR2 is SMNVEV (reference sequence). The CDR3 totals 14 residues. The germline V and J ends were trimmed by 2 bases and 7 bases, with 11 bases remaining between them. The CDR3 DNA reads TGTGCCAGCAGTTTACGTTCAGGGTTTGAAAAACTGTTTTTT. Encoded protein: CASSLRSGFEKLFF.

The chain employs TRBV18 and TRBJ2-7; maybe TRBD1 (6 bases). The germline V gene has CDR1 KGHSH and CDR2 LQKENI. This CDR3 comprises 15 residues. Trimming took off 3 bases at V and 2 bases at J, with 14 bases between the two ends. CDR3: CASSPLGTRPYEQYF. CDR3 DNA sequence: TGTGCCAGCTCACCTTTGGGGACAAGACCCTACGAGCAGTACTTC.

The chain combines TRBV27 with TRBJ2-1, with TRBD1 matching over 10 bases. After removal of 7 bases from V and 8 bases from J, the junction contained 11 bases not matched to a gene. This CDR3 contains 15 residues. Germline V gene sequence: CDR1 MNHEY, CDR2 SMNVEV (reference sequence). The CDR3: CASNDRDRGSHEQFF. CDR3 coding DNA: TGTGCCAGCAACGACCGGGACAGGGGCAGTCATGAGCAGTTCTTC.

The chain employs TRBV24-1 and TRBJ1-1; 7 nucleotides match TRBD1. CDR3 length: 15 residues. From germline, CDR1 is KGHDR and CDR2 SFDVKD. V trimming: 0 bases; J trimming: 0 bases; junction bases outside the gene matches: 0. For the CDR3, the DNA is TGTGCCACCAGTGATTTGCAGGGGGTGAACACTGAAGCTTTCTTT. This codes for CATSDLQGVNTEAFF.

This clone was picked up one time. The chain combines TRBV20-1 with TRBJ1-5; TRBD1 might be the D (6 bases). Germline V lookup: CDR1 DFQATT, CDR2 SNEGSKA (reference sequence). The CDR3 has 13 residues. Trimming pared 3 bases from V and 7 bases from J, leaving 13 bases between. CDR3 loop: CSASVGAGQPQHF. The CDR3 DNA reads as TGCAGTGCTAGTGTGGGGGCAGGGCAGCCCCAGCATTTT.

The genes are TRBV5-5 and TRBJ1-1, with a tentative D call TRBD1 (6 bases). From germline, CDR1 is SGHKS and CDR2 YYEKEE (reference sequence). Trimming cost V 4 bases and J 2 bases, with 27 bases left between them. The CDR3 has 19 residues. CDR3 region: CASSRIDRSTLNINTEAFF. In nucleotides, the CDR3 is TGTGCCAGCAGCCGCATCGACAGGTCCACTCTAAACATTAACACTGAAGCTTTCTTT. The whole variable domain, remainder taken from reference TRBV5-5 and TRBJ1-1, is DAGVTQSPTHLIKTRGQQVTLRCSPISGHKSVSWYQQVLGQGPQFIFQYYEKEERGRGNFPDRFSARQFPNYSSELNVNALLLGDSALYLCASSRIDRSTLNINTEAFFGQGTRLTVV.

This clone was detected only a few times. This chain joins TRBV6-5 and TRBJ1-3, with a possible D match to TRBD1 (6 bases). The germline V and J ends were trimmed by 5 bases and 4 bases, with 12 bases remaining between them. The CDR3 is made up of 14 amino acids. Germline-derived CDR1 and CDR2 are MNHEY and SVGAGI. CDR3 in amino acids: CASSPIGQGNTIYF. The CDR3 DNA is TGTGCCAGCAGTCCGATCGGACAGGGAAACACCATATATTTT.

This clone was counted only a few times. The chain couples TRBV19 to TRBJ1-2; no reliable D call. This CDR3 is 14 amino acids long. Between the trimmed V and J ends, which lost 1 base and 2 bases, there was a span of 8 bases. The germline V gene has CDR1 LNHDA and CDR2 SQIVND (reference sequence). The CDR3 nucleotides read TGTGCCAGTAGTATAGGCGGTTTAAACTATGGCTACACCTTC. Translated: CASSIGGLNYGYTF.

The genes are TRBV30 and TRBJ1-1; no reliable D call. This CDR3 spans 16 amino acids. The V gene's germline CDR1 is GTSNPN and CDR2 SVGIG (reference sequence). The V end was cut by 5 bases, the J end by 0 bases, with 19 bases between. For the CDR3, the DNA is TGTGCCTGGGTCGGTCGGGTACGGAAAATGAACACTGAAGCTTTCTTT. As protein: CAWVGRVRKMNTEAFF.